This T cell receptor (beta chain) appears in the sequencing data of a study of shared clonotypes between healthy human individuals. The study's findings and limits: Rarefaction showed that sequencing of sorted subsets was incomplete (despite large depth).

For this clone: Its antigen is not known.

This CDR3 has 17 residues. The V and J ends lost 2 bases and 0 bases, in that order; junction bases with no gene match: 7. The germline V gene has CDR1 LGHNT and CDR2 FRNRAP. TCRdb keeps only in-frame clones here, not all; method: immunoSEQ multiplex PCR. The sample includes approximately 110,000 clones, approximately 70% of them seen just once. The V and J genes are TRBV12-5 and TRBJ2-5; 9 bases match TRBD2. Sequencing was done on a sample of memory CD8+ T cells sorted from blood. Noted subset: CD45RO+ cells pooled with CCR7-negative TemRA cells. The sequence came from a woman in her 30s in good health. CDR3 loop: CASGLRLAEGYQETQYF. The DNA of the CDR3 is TGTGCTAGTGGTTTGAGACTAGCGGAAGGGTACCAAGAGACCCAGTACTTC.